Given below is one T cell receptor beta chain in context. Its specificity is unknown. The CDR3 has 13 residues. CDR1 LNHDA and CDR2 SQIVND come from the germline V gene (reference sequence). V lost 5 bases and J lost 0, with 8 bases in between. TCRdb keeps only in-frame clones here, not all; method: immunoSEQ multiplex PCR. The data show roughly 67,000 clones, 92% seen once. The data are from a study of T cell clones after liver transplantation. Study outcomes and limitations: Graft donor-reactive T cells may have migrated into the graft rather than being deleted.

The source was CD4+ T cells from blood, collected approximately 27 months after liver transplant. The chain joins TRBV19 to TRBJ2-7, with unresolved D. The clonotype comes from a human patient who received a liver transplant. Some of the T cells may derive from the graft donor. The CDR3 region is CASSLGNSYEQYF. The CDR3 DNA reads TGTGCCAGTAGTCTGGGGAACTCCTACGAGCAGTACTTC.